Reported below is one TCR beta chain. Its antigen is still unknown. This sample is drawn from a study of early T cells in non-severe SARS-CoV-2 infection. About the study: Sequenced bulk RNA came from whole blood that was unsorted, and chains were unpaired.

General study results and limits: The VDJdb matching leaned toward anti-spike CD8 responses and overlooked private and CD4 specificities.

Separate cDNA molecules each had unique molecular identifiers attached to them. Via MiXCR, TCRdb re-called the 5' RACE reads, giving one row per CDR3 protein. The sample lists under 80,000 distinct CDR3 sequences; 11% were seen once. V gave up 6 bases and J gave up 8 bases; unmatched junction bases: 6. This CDR3 is built from 12 residues. The germline V gene encodes CDR1 SQVTM and CDR2 ANQGSEA. The sequenced sample consisted of whole blood. This chain joins TRBV29-1 and TRBJ1-2; 10 bases map to TRBD1. The clonotype comes from an adult who was a healthcare worker with PCR-confirmed SARS-CoV-2 infection or an uninfected control (not recorded which). Here the CDR3 DNA reads TGCAGCGTCGGACAGGGGGTAGAGGGCTACACCTTC. Protein sequence: CSVGQGVEGYTF.